The subject of this entry is one T cell receptor beta chain. Its antigen is not yet known. It has no much larger one-base neighbor in the sample; base qualities were not kept. The germline V gene sets CDR1 to SGHRS and CDR2 to YFSETQ. V is shortened by 7 bases, J by 0 bases, and the region joining them spans 15 bases. From the cysteine up to the phenylalanine, the CDR3 has a length of 15 residues. Only the CDR3 DNA stays, 45 bases, in frame from base 1. Library construction relied on the immunoSEQ multiplex PCR assay. For most patients, genomic DNA was subjected to high-throughput TCR-beta CDR3 sequencing by Adaptive Biotechnologies. In the original analysis: Adaptive's ImmunoSEQ software was the source of the TCR sequencing data for 18 patients, while a few other patients were processed with MiXCR and VDJtools. CDR3 nucleotide sequences shared by donor and recipient were removed because the origin of these sequences could not be assigned. Alloreactive clones required at least 2-fold expansion over unstimulated cells and minimum CFSE-low frequency of 0.002% (template counts) or 0.001% (read counts). Clones were considered mappable if detected in sequenced pre-transplant spleen, lymph node, or MLR CFSE-low populations of the donor or recipient. Cumulative frequency of alloreactive clones was calculated as a percentage of all sequences weighted by copy number. The table was pulled from immuneACCESS by TCRdb, which kept in-frame rearrangements only. Such tables lose some clones; where checked, under half of the loss comes from unresolved V genes, and the rest has no known cause. The DNA was the basis for D and trimming; V, J and clone size are from that table. The sample includes around 30,000 clones, with roughly 83% observed a single time. The top ten hold about 1.1% of the sample.

Blood samples were collected up to 4 times in the first month after transplant and then at least monthly when available. These data belong to a study of graft-versus-host responses after intestinal transplantation (dated by TCRdb to the early 2020s). The study in broad terms: The transplants that recipients received were multivisceral, liver-intestinal, or isolated intestinal. Every recipient was given anti-thymocyte globulin induction, then maintenance tacrolimus and steroids for roughly three years. After intestinal transplantation, graft-versus-host and host-versus-graft alloreactive T cell clones were followed in the graft, circulation and bone marrow using bulk TCR-beta CDR3 sequencing. Alloreactive clones were identified by sequencing pre-transplant mixed lymphocyte reaction products and comparing them with unstimulated pre-transplant donor and recipient T cells. The cohort enrolled 20 to 30 intestinal transplant recipients, one of whom was a retransplant, and a few patients without pretransplant specimens were excluded. Donor T cell macrochimerism was defined as a peak of at least 4% donor T cells among recipient peripheral blood mononuclear cells. Samples from three later patients were sequenced in-house on an Illumina MiSeq with MiXCR processing rather than by the commercial service. Study-wide findings and limitations: Early after transplant, declines in HvG clones were associated with peak levels of circulating GvH clones. GvH clones were detected in recipient bone marrow, and some of these GvH clones were observed earlier in ileal mucosa or blood, consistent with an intestinal mucosal origin. In the allografts of patients with donor T cell macrochimerism, GvH to HvG T cell clonal ratios were high. The conclusions were limited by the relatively low number and heterogeneity of the intestinal transplant patients.

The specimen comprised PBMCs, sampled 28 days after intestinal transplant. Recombination linked TRBV5-1 to TRBJ2-3; the D gene identity is not certain. The TCR originated in a human patient who received an intestinal transplant, so some T cells may come from the graft donor. The nucleotide sequence is TGCGCCAGCCAACTGGGCACCCCTAGCACAGATACGCAGTATTTT. It translates to CASQLGTPSTDTQYF. When the CDR3 is completed using the reference TRBV5-1 and TRBJ2-3 genes on either side, the full variable domain is KAGVTQTPRYLIKTRGQQVTLSCSPISGHRSVSWYQQTPGQGLQFLFEYFSETQRNKGNFPGRFSGRQFSNSRSEMNVSTLELGDSALYLCASQLGTPSTDTQYFGPGTRLTVL.